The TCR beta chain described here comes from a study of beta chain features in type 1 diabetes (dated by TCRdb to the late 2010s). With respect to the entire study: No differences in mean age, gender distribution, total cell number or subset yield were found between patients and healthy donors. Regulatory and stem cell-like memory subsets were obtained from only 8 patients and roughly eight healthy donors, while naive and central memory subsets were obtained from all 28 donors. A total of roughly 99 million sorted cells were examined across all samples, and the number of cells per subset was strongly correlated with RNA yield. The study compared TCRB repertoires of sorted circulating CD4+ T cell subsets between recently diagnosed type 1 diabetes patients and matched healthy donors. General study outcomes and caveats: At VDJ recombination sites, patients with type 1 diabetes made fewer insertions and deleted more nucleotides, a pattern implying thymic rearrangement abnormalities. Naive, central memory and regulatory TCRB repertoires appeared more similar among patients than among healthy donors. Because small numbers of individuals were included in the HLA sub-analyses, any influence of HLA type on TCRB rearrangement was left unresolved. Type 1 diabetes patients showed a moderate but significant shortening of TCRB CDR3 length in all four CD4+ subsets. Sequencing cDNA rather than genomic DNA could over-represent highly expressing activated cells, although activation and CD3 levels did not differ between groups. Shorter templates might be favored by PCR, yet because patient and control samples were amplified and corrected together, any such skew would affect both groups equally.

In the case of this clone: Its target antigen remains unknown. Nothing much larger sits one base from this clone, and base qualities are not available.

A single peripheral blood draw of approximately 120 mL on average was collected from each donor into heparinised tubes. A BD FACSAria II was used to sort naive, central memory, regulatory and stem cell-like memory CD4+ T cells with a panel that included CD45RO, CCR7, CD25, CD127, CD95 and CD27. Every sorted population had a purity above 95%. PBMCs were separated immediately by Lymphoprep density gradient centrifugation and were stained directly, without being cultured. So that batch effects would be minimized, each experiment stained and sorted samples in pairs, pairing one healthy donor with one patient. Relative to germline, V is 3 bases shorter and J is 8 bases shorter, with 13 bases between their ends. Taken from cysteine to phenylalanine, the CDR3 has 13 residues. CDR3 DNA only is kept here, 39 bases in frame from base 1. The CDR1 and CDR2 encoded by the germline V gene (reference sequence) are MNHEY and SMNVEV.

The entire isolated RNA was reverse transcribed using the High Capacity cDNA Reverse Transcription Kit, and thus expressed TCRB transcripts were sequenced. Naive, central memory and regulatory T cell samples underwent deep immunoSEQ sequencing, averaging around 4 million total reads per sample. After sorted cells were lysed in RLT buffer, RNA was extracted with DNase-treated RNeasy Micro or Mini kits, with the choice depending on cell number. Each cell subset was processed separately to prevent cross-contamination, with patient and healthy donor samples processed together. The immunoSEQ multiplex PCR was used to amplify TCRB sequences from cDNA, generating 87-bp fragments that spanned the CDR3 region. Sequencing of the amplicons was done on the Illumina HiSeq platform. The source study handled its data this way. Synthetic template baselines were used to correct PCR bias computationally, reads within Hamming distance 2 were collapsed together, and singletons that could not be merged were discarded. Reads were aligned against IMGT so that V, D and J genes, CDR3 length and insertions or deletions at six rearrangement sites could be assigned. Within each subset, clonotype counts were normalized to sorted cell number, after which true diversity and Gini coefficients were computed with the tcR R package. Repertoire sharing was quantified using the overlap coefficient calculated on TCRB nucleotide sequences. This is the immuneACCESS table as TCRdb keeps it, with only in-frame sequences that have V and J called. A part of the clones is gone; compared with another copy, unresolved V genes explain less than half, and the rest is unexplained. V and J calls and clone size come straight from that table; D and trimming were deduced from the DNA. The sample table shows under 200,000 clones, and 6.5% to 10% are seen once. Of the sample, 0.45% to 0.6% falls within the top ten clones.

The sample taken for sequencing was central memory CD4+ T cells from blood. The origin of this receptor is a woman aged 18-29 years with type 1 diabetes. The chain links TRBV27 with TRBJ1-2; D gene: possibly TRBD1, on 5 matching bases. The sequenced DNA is TGTGCCAGCAGTTTCCTGGGGACTGGGGGCTACACCTTC. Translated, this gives CASSFLGTGGYTF.